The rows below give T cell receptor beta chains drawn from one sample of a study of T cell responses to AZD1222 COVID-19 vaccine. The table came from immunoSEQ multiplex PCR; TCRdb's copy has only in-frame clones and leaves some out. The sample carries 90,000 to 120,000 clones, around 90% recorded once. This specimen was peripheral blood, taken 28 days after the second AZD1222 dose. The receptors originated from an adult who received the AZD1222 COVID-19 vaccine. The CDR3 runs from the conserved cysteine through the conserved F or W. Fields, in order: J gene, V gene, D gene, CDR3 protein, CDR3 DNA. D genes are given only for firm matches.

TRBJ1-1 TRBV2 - CASSEGYTEAFF TGTGCCAGCAGTGAGGGGTATACTGAAGCTTTCTTT
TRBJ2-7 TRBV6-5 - CASSYSKSGSSYEQYF TGTGCCAGCAGTTACTCGAAAAGTGGTAGTTCCTACGAGCAGTACTTC
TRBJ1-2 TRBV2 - CASSEGSIGGGYTF TGTGCCAGCAGTGAAGGCAGTATAGGGGGAGGCTACACCTTC
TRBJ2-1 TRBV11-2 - CASSSLGGGYNEQFF TGTGCCAGCAGCTCCCTAGGGGGAGGCTACAATGAGCAGTTCTTC
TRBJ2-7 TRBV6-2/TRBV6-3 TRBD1 CASSFDPGTGAYEQYF TGTGCCAGCAGTTTCGACCCCGGGACAGGAGCCTACGAGCAGTACTTC
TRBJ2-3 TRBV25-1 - CASSEYQGLTDTQYF TGTGCCAGCAGTGAATATCAGGGACTCACAGATACGCAGTATTTT
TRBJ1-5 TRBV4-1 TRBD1 CASSQEWTGGSQPQHF TGCGCCAGCAGCCAAGAGTGGACAGGGGGCAGTCAGCCCCAGCATTTT
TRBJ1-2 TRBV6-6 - CASSYGPNYGYTF TGTGCCAGCAGTTACGGTCCAAACTATGGCTACACCTTC
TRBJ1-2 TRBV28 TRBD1 CASSLNRGRSTF TGTGCCAGCAGTTTAAACAGGGGGCGGTCGACCTTC
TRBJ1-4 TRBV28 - CASGENEKLFF TGTGCCAGCGGAGAAAATGAAAAACTGTTTTTT
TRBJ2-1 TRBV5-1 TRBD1 CASSDSGTGSDEQFF TGCGCCAGCAGCGATTCCGGGACAGGGAGCGATGAGCAGTTCTTC
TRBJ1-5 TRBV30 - CAWSVTSDQPQHF TGTGCCTGGAGTGTCACCTCGGATCAGCCCCAGCATTTT